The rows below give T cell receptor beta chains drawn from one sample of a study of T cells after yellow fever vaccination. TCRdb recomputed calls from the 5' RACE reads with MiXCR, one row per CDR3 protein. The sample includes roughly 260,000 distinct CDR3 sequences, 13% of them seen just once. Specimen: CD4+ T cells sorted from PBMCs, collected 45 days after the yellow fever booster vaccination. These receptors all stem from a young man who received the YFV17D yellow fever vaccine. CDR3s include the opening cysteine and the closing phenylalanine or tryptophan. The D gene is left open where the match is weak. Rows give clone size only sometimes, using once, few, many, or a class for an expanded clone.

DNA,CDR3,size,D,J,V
TGTGCCAGCAGTTTTGCAACAGGGCTCCCCCTCTATGGCTACACCTTC,CASSFATGLPLYGYTF,NA,NA,TRBJ1-2,TRBV6-5
TGTGCCAGCAGTTACTCGCAGGCGCACTCTGGAAACACCATATATTTT,CASSYSQAHSGNTIYF,NA,NA,TRBJ1-3,TRBV6-5
TGTGCTAGCAGCTTAACCGGGCTAGCGTTAGAGACCCAGTACTTC,CASSLTGLALETQYF,NA,NA,TRBJ2-5,TRBV7-7
TGTGCCAGCAGCGCCGGGGTAGTAGGTTACACTGAAGCTTTCTTT,CASSAGVVGYTEAFF,few,NA,TRBJ1-1,TRBV7-2
TGCAGTCCCTATATGAACACTGAAGCTTTCTTT,CSPYMNTEAFF,few,NA,TRBJ1-1,TRBV20-1
TGTGCCAGCAGGGCATCGTCTAGCGGGAGGCACACGCCGGCCACAGATACGCAGTATTTT,CASRASSSGRHTPATDTQYF,few,TRBD2,TRBJ2-3,TRBV6-2/TRBV6-3
TGTGCCAGCTCACCAAAGAATAGCGTCGACAATGAGCAGTTCTTC,CASSPKNSVDNEQFF,few,NA,TRBJ2-1,TRBV18
TGTGCCAGCAGTTTCCCCAAGGGCCAGGATACGCAGTATTTT,CASSFPKGQDTQYF,few,NA,TRBJ2-3,TRBV12-3/TRBV12-4
TGTGCCAGCAGCTCCCGACAGGGACCATCAGATACGCAGTATTTT,CASSSRQGPSDTQYF,NA,TRBD1,TRBJ2-3,TRBV7-2
TGCAGTGCTAGCGCTCAGTACAATCAGCCCCAGCATTTT,CSASAQYNQPQHF,few,NA,TRBJ1-5,TRBV20-1
TGCGCCAGCAGCCAAGCTCCCCCGTCCTACGAGCAGTACTTC,CASSQAPPSYEQYF,NA,NA,TRBJ2-7,TRBV5-1
TGTGCCAGCTCCCAAAGGGGATCTAGCACAGATACGCAGTATTTT,CASSQRGSSTDTQYF,few,NA,TRBJ2-3,TRBV18
TGTGCCAGCAGTTTGTCTAGCGGGAGGATCCCATACAATGAGCAGTTCTTC,CASSLSSGRIPYNEQFF,few,TRBD2,TRBJ2-1,TRBV28
TGTGCCAGCAAACTGGGACAGGGCAGAAATGAAAAACTGTTTTTT,CASKLGQGRNEKLFF,NA,TRBD1,TRBJ1-4,TRBV7-2
TGTGCCAGCTCACCATCCCGCGGGGCAGTCAATGAGCAGTTCTTC,CASSPSRGAVNEQFF,few,NA,TRBJ2-1,TRBV18
TGTGCCTGGACCGGGACAGGGGAAAGAAACACCATATATTTT,CAWTGTGERNTIYF,NA,TRBD1,TRBJ1-3,TRBV30
TGTGCCAGCAGCTTAGCCGCGGGTACTGAAGCTTTCTTT,CASSLAAGTEAFF,few,NA,TRBJ1-1,TRBV7-2
TGTGCCAGCAGCGAGGAACCTCGGGAGCAGTACTTC,CASSEEPREQYF,NA,NA,TRBJ2-7,TRBV6-6
TGTGCCAGCTCCCCGGGACTAGCGGGCACCCGGAACACAGATACGCAGTATTTT,CASSPGLAGTRNTDTQYF,NA,TRBD2,TRBJ2-3,TRBV18
TGTGCCAGCAGCTTAGCGCCTCCGGGGACTACATACAATGAGCAGTTCTTC,CASSLAPPGTTYNEQFF,few,TRBD2,TRBJ2-1,TRBV7-8
TGTGCCACCAGGGAGAGCAGCCTCTCCTACGAGCAGTACTTC,CATRESSLSYEQYF,few,NA,TRBJ2-7,TRBV24-1
TGTGCCAGCAGCTTATCCGGGACTAACCAAGAGACCCAGTACTTC,CASSLSGTNQETQYF,NA,TRBD2,TRBJ2-5,TRBV7-2
TGTGCCACCAGCAGAGATTCGAGGGGCAGCTTTGAAAAACTGTTTTTT,CATSRDSRGSFEKLFF,few,NA,TRBJ1-4,TRBV15
TGCGCCAGCAGCTCCTACGGGACAGGGTACAATGAGCAGTTCTTC,CASSSYGTGYNEQFF,few,TRBD1,TRBJ2-1,TRBV5-1
TGTGCCAGCAGCTTACAGGGTGGGGCGGGAGTCCCAGATACGCAGTATTTT,CASSLQGGAGVPDTQYF,NA,TRBD2,TRBJ2-3,TRBV7-3
TGTGCCAGCAGCTTGGAGGGCTCCAAAAACATTCAGTACTTC,CASSLEGSKNIQYF,many,NA,TRBJ2-4,TRBV7-2
TGCAGTGCTGAGGGACAGGGGAACTATGGCTACACCTTC,CSAEGQGNYGYTF,NA,TRBD1,TRBJ1-2,TRBV20-1
TGTGCCAGCAGCTTAGCGCTTAAGACAGATACGCAGTATTTT,CASSLALKTDTQYF,NA,NA,TRBJ2-3,TRBV7-2
TGTGCCAGCAGTTTCCAGGGGGAACAGCCCCAGCATTTT,CASSFQGEQPQHF,NA,TRBD1,TRBJ1-5,TRBV12-3/TRBV12-4
TGCAGTCCTAGCGGGAGATCCCTCTACAATGAGCAGTTCTTC,CSPSGRSLYNEQFF,many,TRBD2,TRBJ2-1,TRBV20-1
TGTGCCAGCAGCCAAGATTACCAGGGGATGGACGAGCAGTACTTC,CASSQDYQGMDEQYF,few,NA,TRBJ2-7,TRBV4-2
TGCAGTGCAACCGGGACTACGAAGGGTTACGAGCAGTACTTC,CSATGTTKGYEQYF,many,TRBD2,TRBJ2-7,TRBV20-1
TGTGCCAGCAGCCCCGCGGACGTAGCAGATACGCAGTATTTT,CASSPADVADTQYF,NA,NA,TRBJ2-3,TRBV7-3
TGTGCCAGCAGCTTAGGCGTGTTCACAGATACGCAGTATTTT,CASSLGVFTDTQYF,many,NA,TRBJ2-3,TRBV7-2
TGCAGCACCCTCTCCGGAGTTCCGAACACTGAAGCTTTCTTT,CSTLSGVPNTEAFF,NA,NA,TRBJ1-1,TRBV29-1
TGTGCCAGCAGCTTCAAAGGGGTAGAGACCCAGTACTTC,CASSFKGVETQYF,NA,NA,TRBJ2-5,TRBV5-4
TGTGCCAGCAGTGCCCTCTGGGGTGAGCAGTTCTTC,CASSALWGEQFF,many,NA,TRBJ2-1,TRBV7-2
TGTGCCAGCTCTCCTAATGAAAAACTGTTTTTT,CASSPNEKLFF,many,NA,TRBJ1-4,TRBV18
TGTGCCAGCAGTTTGTCACTAGCGGGAGGGTACAATGAGCAGTTCTTC,CASSLSLAGGYNEQFF,many,TRBD2,TRBJ2-1,TRBV27
TGTGCCAGCAGCGAAGGATCTGGAAACACCATATATTTT,CASSEGSGNTIYF,few,NA,TRBJ1-3,TRBV9
TGTGCCTGGAAGGGGACTAGCGGGACCGGGGAGCTGTTTTTT,CAWKGTSGTGELFF,NA,TRBD2,TRBJ2-2,TRBV30
TGTGCCAGCAGCCTCTCGTGGAACGGAGAAGCTTTCTTT,CASSLSWNGEAFF,NA,NA,TRBJ1-1,TRBV14
TGCAGTGCTAGTTGGGCCGGGACAGGGTATGAAAAACTGTTTTTT,CSASWAGTGYEKLFF,NA,TRBD1,TRBJ1-4,TRBV20-1
TGTGCCAGCAGTGACGGGACAGCAAAACACGGGGAGACCCAGTACTTC,CASSDGTAKHGETQYF,NA,TRBD1,TRBJ2-5,TRBV12-3/TRBV12-4
TGTGCCATCAGCCGGGACAGGGAAGAGACCCAGTACTTC,CAISRDREETQYF,many,TRBD1,TRBJ2-5,TRBV10-3
TGCAGCGTTGTCCCGGGAGGCTACAATGAGCAGTTCTTC,CSVVPGGYNEQFF,few,TRBD2,TRBJ2-1,TRBV29-1
TGCAGTGCGTTCGGAGGGGGTAGCGGGAGGACAGCCTACAATGAGCAGTTCTTC,CSAFGGGSGRTAYNEQFF,NA,TRBD2,TRBJ2-1,TRBV20-1
TGTGCCAGCTCACCCCAGGGGCTCAACTCTGGAAACACCATATATTTT,CASSPQGLNSGNTIYF,NA,NA,TRBJ1-3,TRBV18
TGTGCCAGCAGCTTAGCTAGGGGGCTCGGGGCCAACGTCCTGACTTTC,CASSLARGLGANVLTF,few,TRBD1,TRBJ2-6,TRBV7-2